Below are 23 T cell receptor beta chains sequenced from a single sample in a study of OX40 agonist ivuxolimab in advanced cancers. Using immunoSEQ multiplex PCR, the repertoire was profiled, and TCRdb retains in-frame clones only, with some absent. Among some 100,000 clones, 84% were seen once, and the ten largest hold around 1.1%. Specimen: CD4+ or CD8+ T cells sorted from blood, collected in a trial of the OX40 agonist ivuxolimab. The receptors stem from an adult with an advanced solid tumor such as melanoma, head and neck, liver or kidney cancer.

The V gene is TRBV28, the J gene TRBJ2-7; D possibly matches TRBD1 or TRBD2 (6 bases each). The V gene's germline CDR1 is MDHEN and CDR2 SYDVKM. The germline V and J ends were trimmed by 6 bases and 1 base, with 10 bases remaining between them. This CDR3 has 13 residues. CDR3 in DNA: TGTGCCAGCAGGGGGGGCAATTCCTACGAGCAGTACGTC. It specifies CASRGGNSYEQYV.

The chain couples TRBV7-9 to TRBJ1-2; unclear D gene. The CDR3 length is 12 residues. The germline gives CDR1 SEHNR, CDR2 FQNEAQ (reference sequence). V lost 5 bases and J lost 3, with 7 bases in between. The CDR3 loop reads CASSNRDYGYTF. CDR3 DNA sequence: TGTGCCAGCAGCAACCGGGACTATGGCTACACCTTC.

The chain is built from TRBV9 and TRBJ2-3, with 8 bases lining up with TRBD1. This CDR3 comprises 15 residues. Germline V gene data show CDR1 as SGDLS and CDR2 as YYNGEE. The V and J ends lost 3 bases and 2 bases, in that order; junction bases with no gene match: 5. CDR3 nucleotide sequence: TGTGCCAGCAGCGCGACAGGGGAAAACACAGATACGCAGTATTTT. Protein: CASSATGENTDTQYF.

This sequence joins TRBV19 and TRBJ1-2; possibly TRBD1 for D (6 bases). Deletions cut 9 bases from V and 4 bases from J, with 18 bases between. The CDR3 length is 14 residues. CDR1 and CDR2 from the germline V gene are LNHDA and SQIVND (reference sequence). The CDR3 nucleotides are TGTGCCAGCTCAAGGGCCCCAGGGGCCTATGGCTACACCTTC. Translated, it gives CASSRAPGAYGYTF.

CDR3 nucleotides: TGTGCCAGCAGTTACGGGCGAGGTGGTGACACTGAAGCTTTCTTT. Its protein product is CASSYGRGGDTEAFF. J is TRBJ1-1 and V is TRBV6-6; unclear D gene. The CDR3 contains 15 residues. V was trimmed by 2 bases and J by 3 bases, leaving 13 bases between them. Germline V lookup: CDR1 MNHNY, CDR2 SVGAGI (reference sequence).

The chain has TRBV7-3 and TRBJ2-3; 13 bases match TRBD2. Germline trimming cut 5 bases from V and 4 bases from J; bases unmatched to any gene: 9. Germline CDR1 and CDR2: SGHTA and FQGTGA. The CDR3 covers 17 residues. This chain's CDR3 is CASSPGTSGEWADTQYF. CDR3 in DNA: TGTGCCAGCAGCCCCGGGACTAGCGGGGAATGGGCAGATACGCAGTATTTT.

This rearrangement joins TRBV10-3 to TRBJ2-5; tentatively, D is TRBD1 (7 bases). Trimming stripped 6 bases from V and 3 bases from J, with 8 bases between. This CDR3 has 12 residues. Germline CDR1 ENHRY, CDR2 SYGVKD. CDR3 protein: CAISRGEETQYF. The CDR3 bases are TGTGCCATCAGCAGGGGGGAAGAGACCCAGTACTTC.

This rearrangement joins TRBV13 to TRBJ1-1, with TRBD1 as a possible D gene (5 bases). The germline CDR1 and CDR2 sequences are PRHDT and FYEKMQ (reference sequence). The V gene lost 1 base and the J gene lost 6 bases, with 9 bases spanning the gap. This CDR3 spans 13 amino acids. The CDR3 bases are TGTGCCAGCAGCTTAGTCAGGGTCCCTGAAGCTTTCTTT. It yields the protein CASSLVRVPEAFF.

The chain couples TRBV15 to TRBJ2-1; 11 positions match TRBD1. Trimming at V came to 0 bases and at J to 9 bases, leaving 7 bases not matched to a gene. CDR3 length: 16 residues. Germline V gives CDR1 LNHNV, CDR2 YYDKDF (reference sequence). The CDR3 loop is CATSRDLGQGAGEQFF. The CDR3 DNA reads TGTGCCACCAGCAGAGATCTTGGACAGGGGGCGGGTGAGCAGTTCTTC.

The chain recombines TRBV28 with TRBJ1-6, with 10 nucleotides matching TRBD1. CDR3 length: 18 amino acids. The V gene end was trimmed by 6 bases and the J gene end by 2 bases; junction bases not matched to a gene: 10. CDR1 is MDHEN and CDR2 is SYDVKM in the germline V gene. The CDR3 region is CASRSGTGALTYNSPLHF. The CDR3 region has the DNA TGTGCCAGCAGATCCGGGACAGGGGCCCTCACCTATAATTCACCCCTCCACTTT.

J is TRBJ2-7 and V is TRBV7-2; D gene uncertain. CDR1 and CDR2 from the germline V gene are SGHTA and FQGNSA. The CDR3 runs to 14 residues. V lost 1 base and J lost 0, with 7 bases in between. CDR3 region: CASSLGLHSYEQYF. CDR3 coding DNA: TGTGCCAGCAGCTTAGGATTACACTCCTACGAGCAGTACTTC.

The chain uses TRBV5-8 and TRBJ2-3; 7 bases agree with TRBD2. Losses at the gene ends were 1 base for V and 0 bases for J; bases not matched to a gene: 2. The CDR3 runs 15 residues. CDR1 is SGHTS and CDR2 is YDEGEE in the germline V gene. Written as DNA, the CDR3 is TGTGCCAGCAGCTTGAGCGGGGCTAGCACAGATACGCAGTATTTT. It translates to CASSLSGASTDTQYF.

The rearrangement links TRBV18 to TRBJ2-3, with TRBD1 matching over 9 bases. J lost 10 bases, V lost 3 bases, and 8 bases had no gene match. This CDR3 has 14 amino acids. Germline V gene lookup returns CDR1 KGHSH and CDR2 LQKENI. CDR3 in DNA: TGTGCCAGCTCACCCGGGACAGGGCCTCGGGCGCAGTATTTT. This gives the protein CASSPGTGPRAQYF.

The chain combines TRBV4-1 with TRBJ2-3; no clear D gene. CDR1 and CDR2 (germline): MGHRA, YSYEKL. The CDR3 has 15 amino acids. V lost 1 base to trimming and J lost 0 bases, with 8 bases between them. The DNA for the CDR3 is TGCGCCAGCAGCCAAGGTAAACCTAGCACAGATACGCAGTATTTT. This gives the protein CASSQGKPSTDTQYF.

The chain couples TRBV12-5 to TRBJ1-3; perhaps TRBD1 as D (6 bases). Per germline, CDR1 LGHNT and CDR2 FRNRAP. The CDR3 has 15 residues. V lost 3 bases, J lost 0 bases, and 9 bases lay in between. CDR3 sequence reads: CASGLDRSSGNTIYF. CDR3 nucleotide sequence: TGTGCTAGTGGTTTAGACAGGTCCTCTGGAAACACCATATATTTT.

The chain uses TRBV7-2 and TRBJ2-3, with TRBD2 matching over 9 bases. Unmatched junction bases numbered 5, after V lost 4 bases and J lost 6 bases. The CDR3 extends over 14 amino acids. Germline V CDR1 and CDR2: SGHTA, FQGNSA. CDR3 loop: CASSSGLAEDTQYF. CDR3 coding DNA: TGTGCCAGCAGCTCGGGACTAGCAGAGGATACGCAGTATTTT.

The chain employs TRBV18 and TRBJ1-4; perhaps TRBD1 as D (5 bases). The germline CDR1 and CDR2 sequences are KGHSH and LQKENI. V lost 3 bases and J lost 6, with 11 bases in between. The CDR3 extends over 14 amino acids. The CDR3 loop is CASSPSRDHEKLFF. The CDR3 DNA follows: TGTGCCAGCTCACCCAGCAGGGATCATGAAAAACTGTTTTTT.

CDR3 protein: CASHLNTLNYGYTF. The CDR3 DNA reads as TGTGCCAGCCACCTTAATACACTTAACTATGGCTACACCTTC. V gene TRBV5-4 combines with J gene TRBJ1-2; D not resolved. Trimming shortened V by 7 bases and J by 1 base, and 14 bases separated the two germline ends. The CDR3 is 14 amino acids. Germline CDR1 SGHNT, CDR2 YYREEE (reference sequence).

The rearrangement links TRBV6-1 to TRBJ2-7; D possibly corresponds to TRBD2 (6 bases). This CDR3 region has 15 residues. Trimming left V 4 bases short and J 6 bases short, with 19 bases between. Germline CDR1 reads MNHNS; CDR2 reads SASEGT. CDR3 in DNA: TGTGCCAGCAGTGTCAACGGGGGAATGAGCGTCGAGCAGTACTTC. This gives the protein CASSVNGGMSVEQYF.

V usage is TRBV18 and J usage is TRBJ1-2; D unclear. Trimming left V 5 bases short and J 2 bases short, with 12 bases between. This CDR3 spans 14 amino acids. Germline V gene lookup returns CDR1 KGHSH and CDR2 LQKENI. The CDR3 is CASSASVENYGYTF. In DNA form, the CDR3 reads TGTGCCAGCTCAGCCTCTGTTGAAAACTATGGCTACACCTTC. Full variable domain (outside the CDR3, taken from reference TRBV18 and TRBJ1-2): NAGVMQNPRHLVRRRGQEARLRCSPMKGHSHVYWYRQLPEEGLKFMVYLQKENIIDESGMPKERFSAEFPKEGPSILRIQQVVRGDSAAYFCASSASVENYGYTFGSGTRLTVV.

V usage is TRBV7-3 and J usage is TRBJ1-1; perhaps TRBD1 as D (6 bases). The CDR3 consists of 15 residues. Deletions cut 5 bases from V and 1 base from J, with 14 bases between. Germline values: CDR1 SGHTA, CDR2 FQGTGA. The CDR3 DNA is TGTGCCAGCAGCGCGAACATGGGGGCGAACACTGAAGCTTTCTTT. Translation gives CASSANMGANTEAFF. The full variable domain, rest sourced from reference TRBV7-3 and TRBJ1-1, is GAGVSQTPSNKVTEKGKYVELRCDPISGHTALYWYRQSLGQGPEFLIYFQGTGAADDSGLPNDRFFAVRPEGSVSTLKIQRTERGDSAVYLCASSANMGANTEAFFGQGTRLTVV.

The CDR3 DNA is TGTGCCAGCAGCCCCTCAGGGGGGAATGGCTACACCTTC. Amino acid sequence: CASSPSGGNGYTF. The rearrangement links TRBV6-5 to TRBJ1-2, with TRBD1 matching over 7 bases. The CDR3 runs to 13 residues. CDR1 and CDR2 (germline): MNHEY, SVGAGI. The V segment lost 6 bases and the J segment 6 bases; nucleotides outside the gene matches: 7.

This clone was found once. DNA for the CDR3: TGTGCCAGTAAGGGGCGGTCAAACACCGGGGAGCTGTTTTTT. Translated: CASKGRSNTGELFF. The chain recombines TRBV19 with TRBJ2-2, with D possibly TRBD1 on 5 matching bases. The CDR3 runs to 14 residues. The ends were cut back, 7 bases at V and 2 bases at J, with 11 bases in the middle. In germline, CDR1 is LNHDA, CDR2 SQIVND (reference sequence).